The present T cell receptor (beta chain) was sequenced within a study of T cell responses to AZD1222 COVID-19 vaccine. Findings of the study overall: Clonal diversity was possibly underestimated, and white British individuals and females predominated among donors. Two AZD1222 doses significantly raised spike-specific TCR breadth and depth over controls.

Worth noting for this clone: The antigen is unknown.

Data came from immunoSEQ multiplex PCR; TCRdb stores just in-frame clones and leaves some out. The sample carries approximately 89,000 clones, roughly 84% recorded once. Pooled in the analysis were second doses at about 4 or about 12 weeks. The sequencing here drew on peripheral blood, taken 28 days after the second AZD1222 dose. This clonotype originated in an adult who received the AZD1222 COVID-19 vaccine.

CDR3 sequence reads: CASSEGQRNEKLFF. The CDR3 DNA is TGTGCCAGCAGTGAGGGACAGAGGAATGAAAAACTGTTTTTT. The genes are TRBV28 and TRBJ1-4; 7 bases align to TRBD1. The CDR3 is 14 amino acids. Germline V gives CDR1 MDHEN, CDR2 SYDVKM. The V gene end was trimmed by 5 bases and the J gene end by 5 bases; junction bases not matched to a gene: 5.